The 20 T cell receptor beta chains below come from one sample, sequenced in a study of cytomegalovirus exposure and HLA in healthy donors. The PCR made use of 60 Vbeta and 13 Jbeta primers. Sequencing was performed with immunoSEQ multiplex PCR; in TCRdb, only in-frame clones are kept and a portion is missing. This sample's table reports around 50,000 clones. Sample: PBMCs. The receptors originated from a woman in her thirties in good health and CMV-seropositive.

The V call is TRBV5-1, the J call TRBJ1-1; 8 bases map to TRBD1. The V gene end was trimmed by 5 bases and the J gene end by 1 base; junction bases not matched to a gene: 7. This CDR3 spans 15 amino acids. Germline loops: CDR1 SGHRS, CDR2 YFSETQ. Here the CDR3 reads CASRALGQGNTEAFF. The CDR3 DNA sequence: TGCGCCAGCAGGGCCCTAGGACAGGGGAACACTGAAGCTTTCTTT.

The V gene is TRBV30, the J gene TRBJ2-7; TRBD2 is a possible D gene (6 bases). Germline values: CDR1 GTSNPN, CDR2 SVGIG (reference sequence). The CDR3 totals 15 residues. V shed 3 bases and J shed 6 bases, with 21 bases lying between them. Here the CDR3 reads CAWRWAGLMSLEQYF. CDR3 DNA: TGTGCCTGGAGATGGGCTGGACTAATGTCCCTCGAGCAGTACTTC.

This sequence joins TRBV30 and TRBJ2-1; D might be TRBD2 (6 bases). Germline assignment: CDR1 GTSNPN and CDR2 SVGIG (reference sequence). The CDR3 has 14 amino acids. Trimming shortened V by 4 bases and J by 6 bases, and 16 bases separated the two germline ends. DNA for the CDR3: TGTGCCTGGACCCCGGCGGGACGCCGCAATGAGCAGTTCTTC. It translates to CAWTPAGRRNEQFF.

V and J are TRBV30 and TRBJ1-2, with TRBD1 identical over 8 bases. With 2 bases clipped from V and 6 bases from J, the junction kept 8 bases outside the gene matches. The CDR3 is 14 amino acids. Germline V gene lookup returns CDR1 GTSNPN and CDR2 SVGIG (reference sequence). The CDR3 region has the DNA TGTGCCTGGAGTAGCACGACAGGGGCCAATGGCTACACCTTC. Protein sequence: CAWSSTTGANGYTF.

The rearrangement links TRBV4-1 to TRBJ2-5; no clear D gene. Trimming left V 0 bases short and J 5 bases short, with 13 bases between. Germline CDR1 reads MGHRA; CDR2 reads YSYEKL. CDR3 size: 15 residues. The CDR3 loop reads CASSQDLSIGETQYF. The CDR3 nucleotides read TGCGCCAGCAGCCAAGACCTATCAATCGGGGAGACCCAGTACTTC.

CDR3 nucleotide sequence: TGCGCCAGCAGCTTGGTTTACAGGGGTAAGGCTGGCGAGCAGTACTTC. Translated, it gives CASSLVYRGKAGEQYF. V and J are TRBV5-1 and TRBJ2-7, with 7 nucleotides matching TRBD1. The CDR3 is made up of 16 amino acids. V lost 0 bases and J lost 6; bases outside the gene matches: 12. Germline CDR1 reads SGHRS; CDR2 reads YFSETQ.

The chain carries TRBV29-1 and TRBJ1-1; D possibly corresponds to TRBD1 (6 bases). Between the trimmed V and J ends, which lost 2 bases and 1 base, there was a span of 11 bases. The CDR3 covers 14 residues. Germline V lookup: CDR1 SQVTM, CDR2 ANQGSEA. The CDR3 reads CSVESGAKNTEAFF. The CDR3 DNA reads as TGCAGCGTTGAATCAGGGGCCAAGAACACTGAAGCTTTCTTT.

The rearrangement links TRBV7-2 to TRBJ2-5; weak D call: TRBD1 (5 bases). Near its end, the DNA agrees better with TRBJ2-7, so the J call may be wrong. Germline V gene sequence: CDR1 SGHTA, CDR2 FQGNSA. The CDR3 has 14 residues. As DNA, the CDR3 is TGTGCCAGCAGCTACTCTCAGGGAATCTACGAGCAGTACTTC. It codes for CASSYSQGIYEQYF.

This CDR3 is CASSLLENQETQYF. CDR3 in DNA: TGTGCCAGCAGCTTACTAGAGAACCAAGAGACCCAGTACTTC. The chain recombines TRBV7-9 with TRBJ2-5; D unresolved. Germline V CDR1 and CDR2: SEHNR, FQNEAQ (reference sequence). V was trimmed by 2 bases and J by 0 bases, leaving 7 bases between them. The CDR3 consists of 14 residues.

The chain links TRBV5-6 to TRBJ1-2; D is ambiguous. The V end lost 1 base, the J end lost 4 bases, and 8 bases lay between the germline ends. CDR1 SGHDT and CDR2 YYEEEE come from the germline V gene. The CDR3 spans 13 residues. CDR3 protein: CASSLPQVYGYTF. The CDR3 DNA sequence: TGTGCCAGCAGCTTGCCGCAGGTCTATGGCTACACCTTC.

The chain couples TRBV27 to TRBJ2-7, with D perhaps matching TRBD1 (5 bases). The V end was cut by 0 bases, the J end by 5 bases, with 8 bases between. CDR3 size: 13 residues. Germline CDR1 reads MNHEY; CDR2 reads SMNVEV (reference sequence). The CDR3 region is CASSLSLGDEQYF. In DNA, the CDR3 is TGTGCCAGCAGTTTATCGCTAGGGGACGAGCAGTACTTC.

The V call is TRBV7-3, the J call TRBJ2-7, with TRBD2 as a possible D gene (6 bases). CDR3 length: 15 residues. Looked up from germline, CDR1 is SGHTA and CDR2 is FQGTGA. V lost 7 bases to trimming and J lost 1 base, with 17 bases between them. CDR3 nucleotides: TGTGCCAGCATCCAATTCCGGGACTTATCCTACGAGCAGTACTTC. This encodes CASIQFRDLSYEQYF.

The rearrangement links TRBV7-2 to TRBJ2-1; 8 bases align to TRBD2. CDR3 length: 16 residues. The trim removed 1 base at V and 9 bases at J, leaving 11 bases unmatched. Germline lookup yields CDR1 SGHTA and CDR2 FQGNSA. This CDR3 is CASSLVGTSGVSEQFF. CDR3 nucleotides: TGTGCCAGCAGCTTAGTCGGGACTAGTGGGGTGAGTGAGCAGTTCTTC.

Written as DNA, the CDR3 is TGTGCCAGCTCACTTGGACTAGGGGGGGAGCAGTACTTC. Translating gives CASSLGLGGEQYF. This chain connects TRBV18 to TRBJ2-7; the D gene is possibly TRBD2 (7 bases). The CDR3 runs to 13 residues. The ends were cut back, 4 bases at V and 7 bases at J, with 14 bases in the middle. Germline-derived CDR1 and CDR2 are KGHSH and LQKENI. Full variable domain (missing parts from reference TRBV18 and TRBJ2-7): NAGVMQNPRHLVRRRGQEARLRCSPMKGHSHVYWYRQLPEEGLKFMVYLQKENIIDESGMPKERFSAEFPKEGPSILRIQQVVRGDSAAYFCASSLGLGGEQYFGPGTRLTVT.

J is TRBJ1-3 and V is TRBV11-2; D may be TRBD1 (6 bases). V shed 2 bases and J shed 4 bases, with 12 bases lying between them. Germline assignment: CDR1 SGHAT and CDR2 FQNNGV. The CDR3 length is 15 residues. Here the CDR3 reads CASSLMGARGNTIYF. The DNA of the CDR3 is TGTGCCAGCAGCTTAATGGGGGCGAGGGGAAACACCATATATTTT.

The V and J genes are TRBV7-2 and TRBJ2-5; no firm D call. Germline V gene sequence: CDR1 SGHTA, CDR2 FQGNSA. Trimming removed 5 bases from V and 5 bases from J, with 15 bases in between. This CDR3 region has 14 residues. The CDR3 DNA reads TGTGCCAGCAGCCCGCCTAGTCAGAGGGAGACCCAGTACTTC. This codes for CASSPPSQRETQYF.

This sequence joins TRBV6-6 and TRBJ1-4, with D possibly TRBD1 on 6 matching bases. The length of the CDR3 is 14 residues. Germline CDR1 MNHNY, CDR2 SVGAGI (reference sequence). Trimming took 0 bases from V and 13 from J, leaving 15 bases between them. The CDR3 is CASSYSGGVRVLFF. CDR3 DNA: TGTGCCAGCAGTTACTCAGGGGGGGTAAGAGTACTGTTTTTT.

The chain carries TRBV5-1 and TRBJ1-1, with a tentative D call TRBD1 (5 bases). The V gene's germline CDR1 is SGHRS and CDR2 YFSETQ. There are 14 residues in the CDR3. Trimming stripped 4 bases from V and 4 bases from J, with 14 bases between. As DNA, the CDR3 is TGCGCCAGCAGCCAAACCGGGGGTGGCACTGAAGCTTTCTTT. This codes for CASSQTGGGTEAFF.

The rearrangement links TRBV4-1 to TRBJ1-2, with 7 nucleotides matching TRBD1. With V trimmed by 1 base and J by 3 bases, 8 bases remained unmatched. This CDR3 has 16 amino acids. CDR1 is MGHRA, CDR2 YSYEKL, per germline. The CDR3 reads CASSQATGGTDYGYTF. In nucleotides, the CDR3 is TGCGCCAGCAGCCAAGCGACGGGAGGGACAGACTATGGCTACACCTTC.

The chain joins TRBV7-9 to TRBJ1-1, with D hard to call. The ends were cut back, 10 bases at V and 0 bases at J, with 12 bases in the middle. Germline V gives CDR1 SEHNR, CDR2 FQNEAQ (reference sequence). CDR3 length equals 13 residues. The CDR3 loop is CANSGDMNTEAFF. Written as DNA, the CDR3 is TGTGCCAATTCGGGAGACATGAACACTGAAGCTTTCTTT.